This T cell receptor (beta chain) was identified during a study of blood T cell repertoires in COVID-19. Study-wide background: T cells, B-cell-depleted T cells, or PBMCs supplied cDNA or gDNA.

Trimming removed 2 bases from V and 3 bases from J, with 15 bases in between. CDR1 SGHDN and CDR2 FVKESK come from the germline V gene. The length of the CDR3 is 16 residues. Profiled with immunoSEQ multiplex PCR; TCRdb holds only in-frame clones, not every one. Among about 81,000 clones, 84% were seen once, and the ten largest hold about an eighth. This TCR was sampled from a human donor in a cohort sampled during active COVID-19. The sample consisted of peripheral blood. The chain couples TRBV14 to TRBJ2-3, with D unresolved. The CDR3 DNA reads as TGTGCCAGCAGCCAATGGTTCAGGTCGACGACAGATACGCAGTATTTT. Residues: CASSQWFRSTTDTQYF. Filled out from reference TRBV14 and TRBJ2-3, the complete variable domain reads EAGVTQFPSHSVIEKGQTVTLRCDPISGHDNLYWYRRVMGKEIKFLLHFVKESKQDESGMPNNRFLAERTGGTYSTLKVQPAELEDSGVYFCASSQWFRSTTDTQYFGPGTRLTVL.